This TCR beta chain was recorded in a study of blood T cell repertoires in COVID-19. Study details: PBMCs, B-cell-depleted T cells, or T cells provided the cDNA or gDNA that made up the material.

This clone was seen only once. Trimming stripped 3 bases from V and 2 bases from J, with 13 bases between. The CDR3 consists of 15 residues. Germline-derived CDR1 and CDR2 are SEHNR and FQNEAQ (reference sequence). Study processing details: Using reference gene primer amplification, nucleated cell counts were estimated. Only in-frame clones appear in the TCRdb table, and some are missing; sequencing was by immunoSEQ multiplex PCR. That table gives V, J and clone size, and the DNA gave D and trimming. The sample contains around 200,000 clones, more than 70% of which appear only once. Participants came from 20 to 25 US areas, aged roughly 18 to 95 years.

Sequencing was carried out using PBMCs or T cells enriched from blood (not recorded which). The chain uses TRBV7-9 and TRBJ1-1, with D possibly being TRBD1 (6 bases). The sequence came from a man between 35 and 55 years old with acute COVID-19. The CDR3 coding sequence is TGTGCCAGCAGCTTGGCAGGGGTTGCTAACACTGAAGCTTTCTTT. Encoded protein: CASSLAGVANTEAFF.